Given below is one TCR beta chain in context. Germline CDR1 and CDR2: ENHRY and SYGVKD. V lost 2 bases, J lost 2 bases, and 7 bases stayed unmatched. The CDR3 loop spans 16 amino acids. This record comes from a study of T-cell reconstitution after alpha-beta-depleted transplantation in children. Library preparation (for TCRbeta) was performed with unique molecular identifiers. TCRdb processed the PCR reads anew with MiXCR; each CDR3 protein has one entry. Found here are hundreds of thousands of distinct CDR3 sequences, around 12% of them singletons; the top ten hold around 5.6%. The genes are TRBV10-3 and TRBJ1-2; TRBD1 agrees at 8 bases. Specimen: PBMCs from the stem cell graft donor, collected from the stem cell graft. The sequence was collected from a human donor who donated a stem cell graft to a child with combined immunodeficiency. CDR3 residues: CAISEATTGGNYGYTF. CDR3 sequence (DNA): TGTGCCATCAGTGAGGCGACAACAGGGGGGAACTATGGCTACACCTTC.